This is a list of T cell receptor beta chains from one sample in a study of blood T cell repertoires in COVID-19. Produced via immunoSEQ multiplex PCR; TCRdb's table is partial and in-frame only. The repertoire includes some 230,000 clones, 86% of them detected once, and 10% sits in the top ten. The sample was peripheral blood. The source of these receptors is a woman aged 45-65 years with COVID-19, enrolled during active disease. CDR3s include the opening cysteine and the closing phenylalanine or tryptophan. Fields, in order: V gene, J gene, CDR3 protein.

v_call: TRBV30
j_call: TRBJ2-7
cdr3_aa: CAWSVPPGDEQYF

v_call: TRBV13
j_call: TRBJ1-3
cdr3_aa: CASSPDTAIYF

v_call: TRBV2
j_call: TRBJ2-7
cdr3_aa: CASRDGLAGGRSIYEQYF

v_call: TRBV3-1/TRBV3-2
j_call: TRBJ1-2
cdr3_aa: CASSQEERRYTF

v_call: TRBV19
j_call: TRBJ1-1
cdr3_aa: CASMGGNTEAFF

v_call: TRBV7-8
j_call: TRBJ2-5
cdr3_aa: CASSLALAGGQETQYF

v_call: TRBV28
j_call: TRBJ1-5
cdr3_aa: CASSFSTLQPQHF

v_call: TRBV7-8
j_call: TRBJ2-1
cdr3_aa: CASSLQRGGPYNEQFF

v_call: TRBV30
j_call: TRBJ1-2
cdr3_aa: CASQDGYTF

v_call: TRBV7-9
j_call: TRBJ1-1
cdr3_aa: CASSLGQGGNTEAFF

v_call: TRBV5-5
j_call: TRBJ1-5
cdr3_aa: CASSRTGNQPQHF

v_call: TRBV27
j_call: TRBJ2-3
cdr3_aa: CASSQGQVLPDTQYF

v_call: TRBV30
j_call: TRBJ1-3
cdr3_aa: CAWRAGGNTIYF

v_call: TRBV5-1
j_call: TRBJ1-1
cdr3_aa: CASSLGEGTEAFF

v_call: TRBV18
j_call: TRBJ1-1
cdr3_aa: CASSPWVQGLNTEAFF

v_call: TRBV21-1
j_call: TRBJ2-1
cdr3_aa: CASSKLGFGGYSSYNEQFF

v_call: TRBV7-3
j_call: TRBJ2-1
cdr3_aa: CASSSQWNEQFF

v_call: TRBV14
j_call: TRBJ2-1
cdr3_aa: CASSQWTSGYNEQFF

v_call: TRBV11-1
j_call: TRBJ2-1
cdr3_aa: CASSLVGSGGNEQFF

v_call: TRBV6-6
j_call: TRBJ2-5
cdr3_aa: CASSLHRLAGGQETQYF

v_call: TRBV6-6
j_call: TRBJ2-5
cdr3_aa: CASSTSGTSKTQYF

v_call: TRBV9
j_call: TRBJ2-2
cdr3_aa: CASSVVPSTGELFF

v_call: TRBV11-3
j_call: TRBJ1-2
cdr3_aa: CASSLRLTGTIYGYTF

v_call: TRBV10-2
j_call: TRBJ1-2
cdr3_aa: CASSESGGGYGYTF

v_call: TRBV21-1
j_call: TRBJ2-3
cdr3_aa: CASSPSADTQYF

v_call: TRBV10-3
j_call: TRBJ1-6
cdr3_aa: CAVQGTSNSPLHF

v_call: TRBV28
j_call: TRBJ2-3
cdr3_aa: CASSPLRAPDTQYF

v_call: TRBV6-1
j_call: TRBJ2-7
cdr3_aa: CASSEAGGYVQYF

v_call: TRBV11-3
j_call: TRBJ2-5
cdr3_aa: CASSLVFRVQETQYF

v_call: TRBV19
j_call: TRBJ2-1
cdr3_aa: CASSIGGGGSVNEQFF

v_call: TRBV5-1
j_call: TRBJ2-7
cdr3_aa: CASSLDRAVEQYF

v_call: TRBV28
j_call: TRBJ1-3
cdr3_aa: CATYEGAGGNTIYF

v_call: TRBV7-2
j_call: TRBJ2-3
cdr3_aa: CASSLIRGGTDTQYF

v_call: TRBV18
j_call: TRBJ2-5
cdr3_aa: CASSPYQQGTGETQYF

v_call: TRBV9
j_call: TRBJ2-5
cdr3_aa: CASSVGLAALGTQYF

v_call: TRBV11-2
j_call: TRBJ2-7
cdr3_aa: CASSLVRGHQYF

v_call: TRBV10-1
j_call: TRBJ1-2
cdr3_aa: CASSVDRGRGYTF

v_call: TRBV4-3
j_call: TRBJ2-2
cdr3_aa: CASSLEQGAVGELFF

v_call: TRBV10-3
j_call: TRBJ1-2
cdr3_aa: CAISGGTSRSLDGYTF

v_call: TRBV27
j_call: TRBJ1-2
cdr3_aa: CASSPRQGGYTF